This TCR beta chain was found in a study of technical replicates of blood from a handful of donors (dated by TCRdb to about 2017). V loses 4 bases, J loses 4 bases, and the germline ends lie 18 bases apart. The CDR3 has 16 amino acids, counting the end cysteine and phenylalanine. Here the CDR3 DNA is all that survives: 48 bases in frame from base 1. CDR1 and CDR2 are read off the germline V gene as SGHRS and YFSETQ. Details on this clone: Its antigen target is currently unknown. No per-base quality is available; no much larger clone lies one base away.

The library came from the immunoSEQ multiplex PCR assay. The clones in this table, taken by TCRdb from immuneACCESS, are in-frame only. Not every clone is retained; where verified, under half of the shortfall comes from an unresolved V gene, and the cause of the rest is unknown. This sample is represented by 70,000 to 85,000 clones; roughly 97% of them were singletons. Of the sample, more than 0.15% falls within the top ten clones. Sequenced material: T cells isolated from PBMCs. The sequence was collected from a human donor in good health. The chain was built from TRBV5-1 and TRBJ1-3, with the D gene uncertain. CDR3 loop: CASSPAGNSGGNTIYF. The bases are TGCGCCAGCAGCCCCGCCGGGAATTCGGGAGGAAACACCATATATTTT.